One sample yielded the 9 T cell receptor beta chains listed below, sequenced in a study of blood T cell repertoires in COVID-19 (dated by TCRdb to 2018 to 2021). The library was made by the immunoSEQ multiplex PCR assay. As stored in TCRdb, this immuneACCESS dataset retains in-frame rearrangements with V and J assigned. A fraction of the clones does not appear; measured against another copy, unresolved V genes explain less than half of the discrepancy, and the remainder lacks a known reason. The sample yields about 140,000 clones; about 90% were counted once. The top ten clonotypes cover approximately 10% of the sample. Material for sequencing was PBMCs or T cells enriched from blood (not recorded which). The receptor set was obtained from a man between 60 and 75 years old who had recovered from COVID-19.

The chain is built from TRBV7-6 and TRBJ1-2; 7 nucleotides align to TRBD1. V lost 0 bases and J lost 1; bases outside the gene matches: 17. CDR3 length: 20 residues. Germline assignment: CDR1 SGHVS and CDR2 FNYEAQ. The CDR3 region is CASSLAPILGQVEGNYGYTF. The CDR3 coding sequence is TGTGCCAGCAGCTTAGCGCCCATTTTAGGACAGGTTGAGGGTAACTATGGCTACACCTTC.

The chain recombines TRBV19 with TRBJ1-5; 8 nucleotides match TRBD1. The CDR3 length is 16 residues. V dropped 6 bases and J dropped 0; count of bases not matched to a gene: 7. CDR1 is LNHDA, CDR2 SQIVND, per germline (reference sequence). The CDR3 DNA sequence: TGTGCCAGTAGAAACAGGGGGAGAAATAGCAATCAGCCCCAGCATTTT. It translates to CASRNRGRNSNQPQHF.

V gene TRBV11-1 combines with J gene TRBJ2-3, with D unresolved. The CDR3 extends over 11 amino acids. Looked up from germline, CDR1 is SGHAT and CDR2 is FQDESV (reference sequence). Trimming took 5 bases from V and 5 from J, leaving 5 bases between them. CDR3 coding DNA: TGTGCCAGCAGCACTGGAGATACGCAGTATTTT. This translates into CASSTGDTQYF.

The chain is built from TRBV5-6 and TRBJ1-4; TRBD1 matches at 9 bases. Germline V gene lookup returns CDR1 SGHDT and CDR2 YYEEEE. This CDR3 spans 15 amino acids. The ends lost 4 bases at V and 7 bases at J; junction bases unmatched: 8. CDR3 protein: CASSPATGGSEKLFF. The DNA of the CDR3 is TGTGCCAGCAGCCCCGCGACAGGGGGAAGTGAAAAACTGTTTTTT.

J is TRBJ2-7 and V is TRBV6-5, with D tentatively TRBD1 (6 bases). CDR3 length: 13 residues. The V gene's germline CDR1 is MNHEY and CDR2 SVGAGI. Trimming removed 0 bases from V and 8 bases from J, with 11 bases in between. CDR3 nucleotides: TGTGCCAGCAGTTACTCCCGACAGGACCAGCAGTACTTC. As protein: CASSYSRQDQQYF.

Here the CDR3 reads CAISELRLAATGELFF. CDR3 sequence (DNA): TGTGCCATCAGTGAGTTGAGACTAGCAGCCACCGGGGAGCTGTTTTTT. The chain carries TRBV10-3 and TRBJ2-2, with 7 bases fitting TRBD2. Germline V lookup: CDR1 ENHRY, CDR2 SYGVKD. V shed 1 base, J shed 4 bases, and the junction held 6 bases outside the gene matches. This CDR3 is 16 amino acids long.

The rearrangement uses TRBV5-1 and TRBJ1-5, with 7 bases fitting TRBD1. V lost 4 bases and J lost 5; bases outside the gene matches: 6. Germline V lookup: CDR1 SGHRS, CDR2 YFSETQ. The CDR3 extends over 14 amino acids. The CDR3 region has the DNA TGCGCCAGCAGCCCAGACACAGGGGATCAGCCCCAGCATTTT. Its protein is CASSPDTGDQPQHF.

The table lists this clone with a count of one. The rearrangement links TRBV18 to TRBJ2-3, with 7 positions matching TRBD2. This CDR3 is built from 16 residues. Germline assignment: CDR1 KGHSH and CDR2 LQKENI. V lost 3 bases and J lost 2; bases outside the gene matches: 8. CDR3 DNA sequence: TGTGCCAGCTCACCTACTGGGGCGGGAGTCACAGATACGCAGTATTTT. This codes for CASSPTGAGVTDTQYF.

The CDR3 spells CASSYNRGSEKLFF. In DNA, the CDR3 is TGTGCCAGCAGCTACAACAGGGGCTCTGAAAAACTGTTTTTT. V and J are TRBV11-2 and TRBJ1-4, with 7 bases aligning to TRBD1. CDR3 length: 14 residues. J lost 7 bases, V lost 4 bases, and 6 bases had no gene match. Per germline, CDR1 SGHAT and CDR2 FQNNGV. The whole variable domain, filled in from reference TRBV11-2 and TRBJ1-4, reads EAGVAQSPRYKIIEKRQSVAFWCNPISGHATLYWYQQILGQGPKLLIQFQNNGVVDDSQLPKDRFSAERLKGVDSTLKIQPAKLEDSAVYLCASSYNRGSEKLFFGSGTQLSVL.